This T cell receptor beta chain was documented in a study of blood T cell repertoires in COVID-19 (dated by TCRdb to 2018 to 2020). With regard to the full study: Samples from collaborators originated in the United States, Italy and Spain and spanned both the acute and convalescent phases of COVID-19. The repertoires were released in a freely available public database meant as a resource for research on the immune response to SARS-CoV-2. The prospective study material was composed of cDNA or gDNA derived from T cells, B-cell-depleted T cells, or PBMCs. Nearly every sample came with metadata listing a de-identified subject ID, COVID-19 status, age in years and sex. Subjects who had been exposed to COVID-19, were actively infected with it, or had recovered from it provided the deeply sampled blood TCRbeta repertoires that made up the dataset. The samples were drawn from the first 160 participants of the ongoing ImmuneRACE study and from over a thousand subjects provided by 6 global collaborators. Where available, HLA class I and class II types were taken from metadata supplied by the sample provider and were not determined by assay-based typing. The investigation overall reported the following: The amount of clinical and demographic metadata varied by source and participant and was provided uncurated.

Participants in the prospective study were enrolled through a virtual design, were aged roughly 18 to 95 years, and lived in 24 United States geographic areas. Cohort assignment in the prospective study relied on participant-reported clinical history from a screening survey and a study questionnaire. ImmuneRACE Cohort 3 recovered participants were defined by two consecutive negative NP/OP PCR tests, healthcare professional clearance, or symptom resolution. Each participant in the prospective study had whole blood, serum and a nasopharyngeal or oropharyngeal swab collected by mobile phlebotomists. Over a roughly two-month period, participants in the prospective study had the option of providing additional blood draws and questionnaires. Prospective study blood samples were shipped either frozen or at room temperature before DNA extraction. TCRbeta CDR3 regions were amplified from genomic DNA by means of the immunoSEQ Assay, a bias-controlled multiplex PCR. The study's processing was this. The number of nucleated cells in each sample was estimated by amplification of reference gene primers within the assay. To quantify the absolute abundance of each unique TCRbeta CDR3 rearrangement, sequence reads were collapsed and filtered. Productive Simpson clonality was computed per sample as the square root of Simpson's diversity index over productive rearrangements. Drawn from immuneACCESS, this table holds only the in-frame rearrangements with V and J called that TCRdb kept. Clones are partly lost; checked studies trace under half to an unresolved V gene and leave the rest unexplained. V, J and clone size are taken as reported in that table, and D and trimming were inferred from the DNA itself. This sample is represented by about 200,000 clones; roughly 85% of them were singletons. The top ten hold over 15% of the sample.

Trimming removed 7 bases from V and 3 bases from J; the gene matches leave 4 bases unexplained. The CDR3, cysteine through phenylalanine, is 13 amino acids long. Only CDR3 DNA remains: 39 bases, in frame from the first base. For CDR1 and CDR2, the germline V gene lists MDHEN and SYDVKM. Only one count was recorded for this clone. It has no known antigen specificity. Qualities for individual bases were not recorded, and no much larger clone is one base off. The origin of this receptor is a man between 35 and 55 years old who had recovered from COVID-19. The V and J segments used are TRBV28 and TRBJ1-1; TRBD1 matches 8 bases in the middle. The material sequenced was PBMCs or T cells enriched from blood (not recorded which). The DNA sequence is as follows: TGTGCCAGCATCAACAGGGGGGACACTGAAGCTTTCTTT. Its product reads: CASINRGDTEAFF.